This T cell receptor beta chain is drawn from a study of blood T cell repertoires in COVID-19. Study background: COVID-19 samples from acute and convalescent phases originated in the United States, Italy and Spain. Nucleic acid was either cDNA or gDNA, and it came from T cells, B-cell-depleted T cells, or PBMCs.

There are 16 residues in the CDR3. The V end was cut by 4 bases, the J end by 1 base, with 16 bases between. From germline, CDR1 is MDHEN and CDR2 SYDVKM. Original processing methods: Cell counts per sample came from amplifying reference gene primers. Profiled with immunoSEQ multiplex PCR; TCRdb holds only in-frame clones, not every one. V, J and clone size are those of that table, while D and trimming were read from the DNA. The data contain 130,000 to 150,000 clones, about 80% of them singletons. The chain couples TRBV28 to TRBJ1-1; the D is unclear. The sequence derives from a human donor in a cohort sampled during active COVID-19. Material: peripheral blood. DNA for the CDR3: TGTGCCAGCAGTTCGGGGAAACTTGGAAGGAACACTGAAGCTTTCTTT. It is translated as CASSSGKLGRNTEAFF.